The 16 T cell receptor beta chains below come from one sample, sequenced in a study of T cell changes during pregnancy in multiple sclerosis. Sequencing was performed with immunoSEQ multiplex PCR; in TCRdb, only in-frame clones are kept and a portion is missing. The sample consists of some 100,000 clones, around 94% of them appearing once. This material consisted of peripheral blood, taken in the second trimester of pregnancy. Source of these receptors: a female donor with multiple sclerosis, enrolled in a pregnancy study.

The sample holds a few counts of this clone. CDR3 sequence (DNA): TGTGCCAGCAGCATAGGGCCGACTAATGAAAAACTGTTTTTT. Its protein product is CASSIGPTNEKLFF. This rearrangement joins TRBV9 to TRBJ1-4; the D is unclear. The CDR3 runs 14 residues. V lost 4 bases to trimming and J lost 2 bases, with 9 bases between them. Germline values: CDR1 SGDLS, CDR2 YYNGEE.

The CDR3 nucleotides are TGTGCCAGCAGCGAGGATGAAATAAACACTGAAGCTTTCTTT. Its translation: CASSEDEINTEAFF. The chain has TRBV2 and TRBJ1-1; D gene uncertain. The CDR3 consists of 14 residues. Trimming removed 6 bases from V and 2 bases from J, with 13 bases in between. Per the germline V gene, CDR1 is SNHLY and CDR2 is FYNNEI.

The gene calls are TRBV9 and TRBJ2-3, with D perhaps matching TRBD1 (5 bases). Germline CDR1 SGDLS, CDR2 YYNGEE. Trimming cost V 3 bases and J 0 bases, with 14 bases left between them. This CDR3 comprises 16 residues. DNA of the CDR3: TGTGCCAGCAGCGCTTTCAGGGCAACTAGCACAGATACGCAGTATTTT. This encodes CASSAFRATSTDTQYF.

The chain carries TRBV7-3 and TRBJ1-1; 9 positions match TRBD1. The CDR3 is made up of 19 amino acids. V gave up 1 base and J gave up 5 bases; unmatched junction bases: 17. CDR1 is SGHTA, CDR2 FQGTGA, per germline. The CDR3 DNA reads TGTGCCAGCAGCTTAAAGCCCTTCTTGGGGGACAGGGTGAGAACTGAAGCTTTCTTT. Translating gives CASSLKPFLGDRVRTEAFF.

With regard to this clone: Other DNA sequences within the sample encode an identical CDR3. The rearrangement joins TRBV6-5 to TRBJ2-7; 10 positions agree with TRBD2. CDR1 MNHEY and CDR2 SVGAGI come from the germline V gene. Losses at the gene ends were 5 bases for V and 2 bases for J; bases not matched to a gene: 3. This CDR3 has 14 residues. In DNA, the CDR3 is TGTGCCAGCAGTCTGCTAGCGGGGGCCTACGAGCAGTACTTC. This encodes CASSLLAGAYEQYF.

The chain carries TRBV14 and TRBJ1-2, with 7 bases lining up with TRBD1. The CDR3 extends over 15 amino acids. Losses at the gene ends were 0 bases for V and 2 bases for J; bases not matched to a gene: 3. Germline CDR1 and CDR2: SGHDN and FVKESK. The CDR3 DNA follows: TGTGCCAGCAGCCAAGACCTACAGGGGAACTATGGCTACACCTTC. This codes for CASSQDLQGNYGYTF.

V is TRBV28 and J is TRBJ1-2, with unresolved D. Germline V gene data show CDR1 as MDHEN and CDR2 as SYDVKM. Trimming took 2 bases from V and 5 from J, leaving 15 bases between them. This CDR3 contains 15 residues. Written as DNA, the CDR3 is TGTGCCAGCAGTTTAGCTGGCAGAGGGCTTTATGGCTACACCTTC. Its translation: CASSLAGRGLYGYTF.

The gene calls are TRBV5-4 and TRBJ1-3; D ambiguous. The CDR3 is 14 amino acids. The V gene lost 3 bases and the J gene lost 0 bases, with 7 bases spanning the gap. The V gene's germline CDR1 is SGHNT and CDR2 YYREEE (reference sequence). The CDR3 sequence is CASSSHGSGNTIYF. Here the CDR3 DNA reads TGTGCCAGCAGCTCCCACGGCTCTGGAAACACCATATATTTT.

The chain links TRBV5-6 to TRBJ1-2; tentative D call: TRBD1 (5 bases). Looked up from germline, CDR1 is SGHDT and CDR2 is YYEEEE. Trimming cost V 0 bases and J 5 bases, with 17 bases left between them. The CDR3 totals 16 residues. CDR3 sequence reads: CASSLARVLSEYGYTF. The CDR3, as DNA: TGTGCCAGCAGCTTGGCCAGGGTCTTATCAGAATATGGCTACACCTTC.

This clone was counted once. The chain combines TRBV28 with TRBJ2-2; possibly TRBD2 for D (6 bases). Trimming pared 4 bases from V and 5 bases from J, leaving 14 bases between. CDR1 and CDR2 (germline): MDHEN, SYDVKM. The CDR3 spans 15 residues. The DNA for the CDR3 is TGTGCCAGCAGTTCGGGGGAAGGGAGAACCGGGGAGCTGTTTTTT. This translates into CASSSGEGRTGELFF.

This clone came up once. V is TRBV7-7 and J is TRBJ2-5, with a possible D match to TRBD2 (6 bases). The germline CDR1 and CDR2 sequences are SSHAT and FNYEAQ (reference sequence). V lost 1 base and J lost 3, with 12 bases in between. This CDR3 comprises 15 residues. The CDR3 spells CASSLGLVPKETQYF. CDR3 nucleotide sequence: TGTGCCAGCAGCTTAGGACTAGTTCCCAAAGAGACCCAGTACTTC.

The chain joins TRBV30 to TRBJ2-5; no clear D gene. Germline CDR1 GTSNPN, CDR2 SVGIG (reference sequence). V shed 3 bases and J shed 5 bases, with 4 bases lying between them. The CDR3 loop spans 10 amino acids. CDR3 in amino acids: CAWSRETQYF. As DNA, the CDR3 is TGTGCCTGGAGCAGGGAGACCCAGTACTTC.

V is TRBV29-1 and J is TRBJ2-7, with 9 bases matching TRBD1. This CDR3 is built from 14 residues. Germline lookup yields CDR1 SQVTM and CDR2 ANQGSEA. V shed 5 bases and J 6 bases; nucleotides not matched to a gene: 11. CDR3 loop: CSVKSGTGHLEQYF. The CDR3 nucleotides are TGCAGCGTTAAATCCGGGACAGGGCACCTCGAGCAGTACTTC.

The chain carries TRBV15 and TRBJ1-2, with 12 bases matching TRBD1. V shed 5 bases, J shed 2 bases, and the junction held 6 bases outside the gene matches. Germline V lookup: CDR1 LNHNV, CDR2 YYDKDF (reference sequence). The CDR3 totals 16 residues. CDR3 residues: CATSPPGTGGNYGYTF. The CDR3 DNA sequence: TGTGCCACCAGCCCGCCGGGGACAGGGGGCAACTATGGCTACACCTTC.

The gene calls are TRBV28 and TRBJ2-3; 8 bases are shared with TRBD2. CDR3 length: 16 residues. The germline CDR1 and CDR2 sequences are MDHEN and SYDVKM. With V trimmed by 6 bases and J by 4 bases, 12 bases remained unmatched. In DNA, the CDR3 is TGTGCCAGCAGCCGCCATCGGGGGGGGCTTCCAGATACGCAGTATTTT. It specifies CASSRHRGGLPDTQYF.

The J gene is TRBJ1-1, the V gene TRBV7-9; no clear D gene. The CDR3 is 13 residues long. Trimming removed 1 base at V and 5 bases at J, with 8 bases between. Germline V gene data show CDR1 as SEHNR and CDR2 as FQNEAQ (reference sequence). The CDR3 region has the DNA TGTGCCAGCAGCTTAGTGCCGGAGACTGAAGCTTTCTTT. This encodes CASSLVPETEAFF.